These 20 T cell receptor beta chains were all obtained from the same sample, sequenced in a study of blood T cell repertoires in COVID-19. TCRdb keeps only in-frame clones here, not all; method: immunoSEQ multiplex PCR. Here the sample spans approximately 90,000 clones, approximately 89% being singletons. The sequencing sample was made of peripheral blood. Source of these receptors: a man in his sixties with acute or convalescent COVID-19.

This chain joins TRBV7-8 and TRBJ1-3; possibly TRBD1 for D (5 bases). This CDR3 contains 19 residues. The ends were cut back, 0 bases at V and 0 bases at J, with 18 bases in the middle. CDR1 SGHVS and CDR2 FQNEAQ come from the germline V gene. The CDR3 reads CASSLAPRPRQNSGNTIYF. The CDR3 DNA is TGTGCCAGCAGCTTAGCCCCCAGACCACGACAGAACTCTGGAAACACCATATATTTT.

The chain carries TRBV7-2 and TRBJ2-2; TRBD2 matches at 12 bases. J was trimmed by 3 bases and V by 4 bases; bases with no gene match: 12. The CDR3 has 19 amino acids. Germline CDR1 and CDR2: SGHTA and FQGNSA. Written as DNA, the CDR3 is TGTGCCAGCAGCTCAACCCGACTAGCGGGAGTAAATGACACCGGGGAGCTGTTTTTT. Its protein is CASSSTRLAGVNDTGELFF.

This chain connects TRBV7-3 to TRBJ1-2, with a tentative D call TRBD1 (6 bases). The CDR3 is made up of 15 amino acids. Germline assignment: CDR1 SGHTA and CDR2 FQGTGA. V lost 5 bases and J lost 6, with 19 bases in between. CDR3 in amino acids: CASSHHLQGMDGYTF. In nucleotides, the CDR3 is TGTGCCAGCAGCCACCATCTACAGGGTATGGATGGCTACACCTTC.

J is TRBJ2-1 and V is TRBV30; the D is unclear. CDR1 and CDR2 (germline): GTSNPN, SVGIG (reference sequence). The CDR3 extends over 14 amino acids. Trimming took off 2 bases at V and 11 bases at J, with 19 bases between the two ends. CDR3 in DNA: TGTGCCTGGAGTCCGAAATGGGCCGCCAGGCAGCAGTTCTTC. Its translation is CAWSPKWAARQQFF.

The V and J genes are TRBV10-2 and TRBJ2-7; TRBD1 might be the D (6 bases). The CDR3 spans 11 residues. The germline gives CDR1 WSHSY, CDR2 SAAADI. Between the trimmed V and J ends, which lost 8 bases and 6 bases, there was a span of 11 bases. CDR3 sequence reads: CASGQRLEQYF. CDR3 coding DNA: TGCGCCAGCGGACAGAGGCTCGAGCAGTACTTC.

The chain couples TRBV3-1 (or the pseudogene TRBV3-2) to TRBJ2-7; 9 bases agree with TRBD1. There are 12 residues in the CDR3. V was pared by 8 bases and J by 2 bases, with 1 base of the junction left unmatched. Germline CDR1 is LGHDT and CDR2 is YNNKEL (reference sequence). CDR3 DNA sequence: TGTGCCAGCGGGACAGGGCCCTACGAGCAGTACTTC. It is translated as CASGTGPYEQYF.

The V gene is TRBV30, the J gene TRBJ2-2; the match to TRBD1 covers 11 bases. CDR3 length: 15 residues. V shed 0 bases, J shed 7 bases, and the junction held 4 bases outside the gene matches. The germline V gene has CDR1 GTSNPN and CDR2 SVGIG (reference sequence). CDR3: CAWSVGTGGGGELFF. As DNA, the CDR3 is TGTGCCTGGAGTGTTGGGACAGGGGGTGGCGGGGAGCTGTTTTTT.

This clone occurred a few times. The chain joins TRBV5-1 to TRBJ2-2, with D possibly being TRBD1 (5 bases). The length of the CDR3 is 13 residues. The V gene lost 4 bases and the J gene lost 6 bases, with 10 bases spanning the gap. CDR1 SGHRS and CDR2 YFSETQ come from the germline V gene. In nucleotides, the CDR3 is TGCGCCAGCAGCCCGACAGTTTCCGGGGAGCTGTTTTTT. Encoded protein: CASSPTVSGELFF.

J is TRBJ1-3 and V is TRBV6-5, with D possibly matching TRBD1 (6 bases). The CDR3 loop spans 15 amino acids. Germline CDR1 and CDR2: MNHEY and SVGAGI. V was cut by 6 bases and J by 0 bases, with 12 bases left in between. The CDR3 DNA sequence: TGTGCCAGCAGGACCACAGGGACCTCTGGAAACACCATATATTTT. Protein sequence: CASRTTGTSGNTIYF.

The rearrangement links TRBV6-2 or TRBV6-3 to TRBJ1-2, with D possibly TRBD1 on 5 matching bases. This CDR3 has 13 amino acids. Trimming removed 0 bases at V and 4 bases at J, with 6 bases between. Germline CDR1 and CDR2: MNHEY and SVGEGT. As DNA, the CDR3 is TGTGCCAGCAGTTACTCCCAGGGCTATGGCTACACCTTC. It translates to CASSYSQGYGYTF.

The chain has TRBV9 and TRBJ1-4; 10 bases map to TRBD1. Per the germline V gene, CDR1 is SGDLS and CDR2 is YYNGEE. Germline trimming cut 4 bases from V and 8 bases from J; bases unmatched to any gene: 8. The CDR3 has 15 residues. The CDR3 DNA follows: TGTGCCAGCAGCAAGCGACAGGGGGCGGGAGAAAAACTGTTTTTT. It is translated as CASSKRQGAGEKLFF.

This clone was seen just once. The genes are TRBV6-4 and TRBJ2-1; TRBD2 matches at 7 bases. This CDR3 is 15 amino acids long. V lost 5 bases to trimming and J lost 4 bases; unmatched junction nucleotides: 8. Germline V gene sequence: CDR1 MRHNA, CDR2 SNTAGT. CDR3 protein: CASSSGGGDYNEQFF. Here the CDR3 DNA reads TGTGCCAGCAGTTCGGGCGGGGGTGATTACAATGAGCAGTTCTTC.

The V gene is TRBV12-3 or TRBV12-4, the J gene TRBJ2-1, with D perhaps TRBD2 (5 bases). The CDR3 contains 12 residues. Trimming left V 7 bases short and J 12 bases short, with 16 bases between. The CDR3: CASTLSGGRQFF. The DNA for the CDR3 is TGTGCCAGCACCCTGAGCGGCGGTCGGCAGTTCTTC.

The chain carries TRBV5-1 and TRBJ2-4, with 7 bases lining up with TRBD1. CDR1 and CDR2 (germline): SGHRS, YFSETQ. The V and J ends lost 0 bases and 1 base, in that order; junction bases with no gene match: 19. The CDR3 is 21 amino acids. For the CDR3, the DNA is TGCGCCAGCAGCTTGGTAACACAGGGGCCGTCTCTTGTTTCTGCCAAAAACATTCAGTACTTC. It translates to CASSLVTQGPSLVSAKNIQYF.

With respect to this clone: This sample also contains other DNA sequences that code for the same CDR3. The V call is TRBV30, the J call TRBJ1-2; D remains unclear. The CDR3 extends over 12 amino acids. Looked up from germline, CDR1 is GTSNPN and CDR2 is SVGIG (reference sequence). V dropped 4 bases and J dropped 5 bases, with 11 bases sitting between them. As DNA, the CDR3 is TGTGCCTGGAACCCAGGCCTGTATGGCTACACCTTC. This codes for CAWNPGLYGYTF.

This clone was seen a few times. This rearrangement joins TRBV19 to TRBJ1-2, with 7 bases matching TRBD1. This CDR3 has 13 amino acids. Germline CDR1 reads LNHDA; CDR2 reads SQIVND (reference sequence). V lost 5 bases and J lost 4; bases outside the gene matches: 4. The CDR3 DNA follows: TGTGCCAGTAGTGGCAGGGGGTCCTATGGCTACACCTTC. It is translated as CASSGRGSYGYTF. Combining the CDR3 with reference TRBV19 and TRBJ1-2 gives the whole variable domain DGGITQSPKYLFRKEGQNVTLSCEQNLNHDAMYWYRQDPGQGLRLIYYSQIVNDFQKGDIAEGYSVSREKKESFPLTVTSAQKNPTAFYLCASSGRGSYGYTFGSGTRLTVV.

The V call is TRBV19, the J call TRBJ1-5; D not certain. CDR1 and CDR2 (germline): LNHDA, SQIVND (reference sequence). The CDR3 runs to 12 residues. V lost 5 bases to trimming and J lost 5 bases, with 7 bases between them. The CDR3 region is CASSPPYQPQHF. Here the CDR3 DNA reads TGTGCCAGTAGTCCCCCTTATCAGCCCCAGCATTTT.

V and J are TRBV5-1 and TRBJ2-1, with 8 bases fitting TRBD1. Trimming took 0 bases from V and 12 from J; bases not matched to a gene: 2. This CDR3 is built from 12 residues. The V gene's germline CDR1 is SGHRS and CDR2 YFSETQ. CDR3 DNA: TGCGCCAGCAGCTTGGAGACAGGGGCGCAGTTCTTC. It specifies CASSLETGAQFF. Based on the CDR3 plus reference TRBV5-1 and TRBJ2-1, the full variable domain is KAGVTQTPRYLIKTRGQQVTLSCSPISGHRSVSWYQQTPGQGLQFLFEYFSETQRNKGNFPGRFSGRQFSNSRSEMNVSTLELGDSALYLCASSLETGAQFFGPGTRLTVL.

This clone has a handful of counts. The V gene is TRBV18, the J gene TRBJ1-3; the D is unclear. Trimming stripped 0 bases from V and 3 bases from J, with 9 bases between. This CDR3 contains 15 residues. CDR1 is KGHSH and CDR2 is LQKENI in the germline V gene. The CDR3 spells CASSPPGSGGNTIYF. CDR3 coding DNA: TGTGCCAGCTCACCACCCGGGTCGGGTGGAAACACCATATATTTT.

The rearrangement uses TRBV6-2 or TRBV6-3 and TRBJ1-5, with 9 bases lining up with TRBD1. Trimming at V came to 5 bases and at J to 5 bases, leaving 4 bases not matched to a gene. Per germline, CDR1 MNHEY and CDR2 SVGEGT. The CDR3 spans 14 residues. The CDR3 DNA is TGTGCCAGCAGTCCGACAGGGGGACATCAGCCCCAGCATTTT. It is translated as CASSPTGGHQPQHF.